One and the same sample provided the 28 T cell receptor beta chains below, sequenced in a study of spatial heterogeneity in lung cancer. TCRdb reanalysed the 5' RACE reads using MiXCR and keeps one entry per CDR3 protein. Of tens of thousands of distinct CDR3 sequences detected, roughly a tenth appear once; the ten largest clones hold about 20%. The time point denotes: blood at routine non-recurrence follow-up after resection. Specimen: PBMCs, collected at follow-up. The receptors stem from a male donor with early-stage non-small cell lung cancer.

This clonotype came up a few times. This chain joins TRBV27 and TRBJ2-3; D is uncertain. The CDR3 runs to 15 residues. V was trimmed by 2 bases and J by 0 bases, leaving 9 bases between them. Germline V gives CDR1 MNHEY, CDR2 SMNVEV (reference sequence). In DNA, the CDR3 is TGTGCCAGCAGTTTACTCGGCGTAAGCACAGATACGCAGTATTTT. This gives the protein CASSLLGVSTDTQYF.

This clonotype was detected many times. The CDR3 DNA follows: TGCGCCAGCAGTCCAACCCCGACGGAACCTACGAGGCAGTACTTC. Its translation is CASSPTPTEPTRQYF. This rearrangement joins TRBV5-1 to TRBJ2-7; D gene ambiguous. Germline V CDR1 and CDR2: SGHRS, YFSETQ. There are 15 residues in the CDR3. V was trimmed by 5 bases and J by 9 bases, leaving 24 bases between them.

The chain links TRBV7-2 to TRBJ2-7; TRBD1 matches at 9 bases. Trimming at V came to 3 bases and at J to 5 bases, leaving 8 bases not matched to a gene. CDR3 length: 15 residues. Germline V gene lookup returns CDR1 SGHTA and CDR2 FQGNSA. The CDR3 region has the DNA TGTGCCAGCAGCTTCGGACAGGGGAGGTACCACGAGCAGTACTTC. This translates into CASSFGQGRYHEQYF.

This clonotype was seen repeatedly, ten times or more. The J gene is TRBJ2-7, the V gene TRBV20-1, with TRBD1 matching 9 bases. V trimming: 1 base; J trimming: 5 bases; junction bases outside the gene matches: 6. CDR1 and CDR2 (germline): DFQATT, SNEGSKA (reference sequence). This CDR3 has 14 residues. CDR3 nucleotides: TGCAGTGCTAGAGTGACAGGGGGTCGGCACGAGCAGTACTTC. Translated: CSARVTGGRHEQYF.

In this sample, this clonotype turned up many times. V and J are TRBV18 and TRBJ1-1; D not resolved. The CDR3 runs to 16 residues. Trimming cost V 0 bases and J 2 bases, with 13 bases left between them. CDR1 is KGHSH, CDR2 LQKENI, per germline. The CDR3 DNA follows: TGTGCCAGCTCACCACCGAGCGGCAATTTTAACACTGAAGCTTTCTTT. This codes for CASSPPSGNFNTEAFF.

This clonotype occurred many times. CDR3 nucleotides: TGTGCCATCAGTGACGGAAGCTACGAGCAGTACTTC. This translates into CAISDGSYEQYF. The chain has TRBV10-3 and TRBJ2-7; D unresolved. The CDR3 has 12 amino acids. V shed 3 bases and J shed 3 bases, with 6 bases lying between them. The germline V gene encodes CDR1 ENHRY and CDR2 SYGVKD.

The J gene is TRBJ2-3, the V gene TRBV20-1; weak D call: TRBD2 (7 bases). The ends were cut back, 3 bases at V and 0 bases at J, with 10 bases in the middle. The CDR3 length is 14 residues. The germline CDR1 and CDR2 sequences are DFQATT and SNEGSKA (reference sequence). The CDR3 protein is CSASGGPSTDTQYF. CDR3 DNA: TGCAGTGCTAGCGGGGGGCCTAGCACAGATACGCAGTATTTT.

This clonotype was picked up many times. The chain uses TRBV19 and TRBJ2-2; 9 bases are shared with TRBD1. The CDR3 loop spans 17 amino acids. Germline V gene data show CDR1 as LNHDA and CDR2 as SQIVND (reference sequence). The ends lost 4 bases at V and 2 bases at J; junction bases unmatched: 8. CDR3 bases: TGTGCCAGTAGTACGGGACAGGGTATCGGCAACACCGGGGAGCTGTTTTTT. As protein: CASSTGQGIGNTGELFF.

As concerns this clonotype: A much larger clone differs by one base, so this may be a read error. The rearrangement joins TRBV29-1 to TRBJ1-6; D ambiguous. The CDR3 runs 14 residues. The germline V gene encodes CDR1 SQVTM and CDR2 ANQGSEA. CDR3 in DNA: TGCGGCGCCGAGGAGTCGGGCGGAGATTCACCCCTCCACTTT. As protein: CGAEESGGDSPLHF. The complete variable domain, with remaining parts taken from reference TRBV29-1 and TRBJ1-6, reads SAVISQKPSRDICQRGTSLTIQCQVDSQVTMMFWYRQQPGQSLTLIATANQGSEATYESGFVIDKFPISRPNLTFSTLTVSNMSPEDSSIYLCGAEESGGDSPLHFGNGTRLTVT.

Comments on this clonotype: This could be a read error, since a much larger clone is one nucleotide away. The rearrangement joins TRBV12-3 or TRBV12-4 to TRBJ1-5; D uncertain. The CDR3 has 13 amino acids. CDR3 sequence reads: CVSSLGHNQPQHF. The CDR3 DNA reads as TGTGTCAGCAGTTTGGGCCACAATCAGCCCCAGCATTTT.

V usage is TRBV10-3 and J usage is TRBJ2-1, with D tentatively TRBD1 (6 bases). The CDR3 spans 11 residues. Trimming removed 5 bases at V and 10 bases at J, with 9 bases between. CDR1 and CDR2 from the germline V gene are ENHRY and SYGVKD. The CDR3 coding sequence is TGTGCCATCAGTCCCGGGACAGAGCAGTTCTTC. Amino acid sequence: CAISPGTEQFF.

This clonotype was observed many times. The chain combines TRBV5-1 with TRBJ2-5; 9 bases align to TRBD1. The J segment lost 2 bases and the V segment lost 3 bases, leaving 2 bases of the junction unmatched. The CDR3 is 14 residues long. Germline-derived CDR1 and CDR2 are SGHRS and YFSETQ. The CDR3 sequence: CASSSGTGQETQYF. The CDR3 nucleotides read TGCGCCAGCAGCTCCGGGACAGGGCAAGAGACCCAGTACTTC.

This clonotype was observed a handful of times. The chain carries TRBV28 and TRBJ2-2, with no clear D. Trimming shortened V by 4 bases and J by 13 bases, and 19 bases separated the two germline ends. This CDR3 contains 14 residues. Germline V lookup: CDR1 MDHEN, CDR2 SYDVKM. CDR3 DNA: TGTGCCAGCAGTTCCGGAGCCGGGCCATGGGGGCTGTTTTTT. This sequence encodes CASSSGAGPWGLFF.

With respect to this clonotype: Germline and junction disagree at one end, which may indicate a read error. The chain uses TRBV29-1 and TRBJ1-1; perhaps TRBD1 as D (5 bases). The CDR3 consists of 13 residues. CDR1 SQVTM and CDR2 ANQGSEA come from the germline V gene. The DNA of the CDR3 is TGCGGCGTTGAACGGGGCCTGTACACTGAAGCTTTCTTT. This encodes CGVERGLYTEAFF.

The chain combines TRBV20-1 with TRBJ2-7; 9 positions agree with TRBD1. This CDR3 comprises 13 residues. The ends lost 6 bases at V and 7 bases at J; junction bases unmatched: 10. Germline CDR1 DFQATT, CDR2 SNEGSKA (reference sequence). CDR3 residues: CSAQWTGEQEQYF. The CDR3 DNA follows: TGCAGTGCCCAATGGACAGGGGAGCAAGAGCAGTACTTC.

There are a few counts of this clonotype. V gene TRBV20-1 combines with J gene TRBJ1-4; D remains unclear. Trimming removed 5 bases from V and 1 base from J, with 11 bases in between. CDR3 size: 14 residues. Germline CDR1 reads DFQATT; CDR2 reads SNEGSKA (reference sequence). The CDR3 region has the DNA TGCAGTGCTTTCGACGTACGAACTAATGAAAAACTGTTTTTT. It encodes CSAFDVRTNEKLFF.

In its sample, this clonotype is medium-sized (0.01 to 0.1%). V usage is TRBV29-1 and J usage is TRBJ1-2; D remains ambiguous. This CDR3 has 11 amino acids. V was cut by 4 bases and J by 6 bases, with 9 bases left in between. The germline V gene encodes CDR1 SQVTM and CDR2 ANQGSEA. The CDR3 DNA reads TGCAGCGTTGCGGAGGGTCATGGCTACACCTTC. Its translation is CSVAEGHGYTF.

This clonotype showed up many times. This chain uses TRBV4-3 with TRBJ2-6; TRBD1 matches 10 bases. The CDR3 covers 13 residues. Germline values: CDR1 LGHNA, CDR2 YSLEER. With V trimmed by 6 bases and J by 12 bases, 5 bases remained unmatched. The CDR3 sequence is CASSGTGDSVLTF. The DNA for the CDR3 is TGCGCCAGCAGTGGGACAGGGGATAGCGTCCTGACTTTC.

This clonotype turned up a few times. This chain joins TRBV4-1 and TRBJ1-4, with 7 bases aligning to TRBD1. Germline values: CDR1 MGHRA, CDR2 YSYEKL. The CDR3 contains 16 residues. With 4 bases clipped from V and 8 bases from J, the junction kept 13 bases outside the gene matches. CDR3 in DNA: TGCGCCAGCAGCCTTTTCGCGGGAGGGGGCAACGAAAAACTGTTTTTT. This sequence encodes CASSLFAGGGNEKLFF.

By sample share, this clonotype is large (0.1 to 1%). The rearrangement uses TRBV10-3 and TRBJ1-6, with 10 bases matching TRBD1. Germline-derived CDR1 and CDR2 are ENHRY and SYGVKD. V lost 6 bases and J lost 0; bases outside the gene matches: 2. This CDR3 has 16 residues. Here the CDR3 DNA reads TGTGCCATCAGCCGGACAGGGGGCTCCTATAATTCACCCCTCCACTTT. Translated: CAISRTGGSYNSPLHF.

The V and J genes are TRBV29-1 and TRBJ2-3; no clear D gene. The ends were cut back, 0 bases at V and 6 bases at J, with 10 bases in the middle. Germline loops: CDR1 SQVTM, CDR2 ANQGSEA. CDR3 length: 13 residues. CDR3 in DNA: TGCAGCGTTGAAGATATGGTATGGGATACGCAGTATTTT. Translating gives CSVEDMVWDTQYF.

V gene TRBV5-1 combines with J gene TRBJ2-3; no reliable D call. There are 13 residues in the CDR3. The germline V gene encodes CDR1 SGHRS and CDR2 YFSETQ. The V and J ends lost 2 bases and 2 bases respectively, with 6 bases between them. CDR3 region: CASSFYITDTQYF. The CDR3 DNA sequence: TGCGCCAGCAGCTTCTATATCACAGATACGCAGTATTTT.

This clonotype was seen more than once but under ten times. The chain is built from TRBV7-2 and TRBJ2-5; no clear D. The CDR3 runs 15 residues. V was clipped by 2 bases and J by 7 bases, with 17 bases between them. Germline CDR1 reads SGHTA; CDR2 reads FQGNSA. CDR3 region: CASSLTWPYPTTQYF. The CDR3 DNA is TGTGCCAGCAGCTTAACTTGGCCTTACCCCACGACCCAGTACTTC. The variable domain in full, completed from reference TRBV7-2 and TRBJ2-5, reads GAGVSQSPSNKVTEKGKDVELRCDPISGHTALYWYRQSLGQGLEFLIYFQGNSAPDKSGLPSDRFSAERTGGSVSTLTIQRTQQEDSAVYLCASSLTWPYPTTQYFGPGTRLLVL.

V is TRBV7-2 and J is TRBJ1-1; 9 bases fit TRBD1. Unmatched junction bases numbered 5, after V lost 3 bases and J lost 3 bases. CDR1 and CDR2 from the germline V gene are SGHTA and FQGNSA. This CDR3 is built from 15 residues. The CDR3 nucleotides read TGTGCCAGCAGCTTTTCACAGGGGGCTCACACTGAAGCTTTCTTT. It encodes CASSFSQGAHTEAFF.

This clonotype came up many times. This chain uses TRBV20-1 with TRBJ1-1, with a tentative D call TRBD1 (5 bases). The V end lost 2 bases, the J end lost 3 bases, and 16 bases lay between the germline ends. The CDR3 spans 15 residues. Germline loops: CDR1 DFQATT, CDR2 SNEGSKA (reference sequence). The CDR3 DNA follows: TGCAGTGCTAGAAACTACCTACAAGGGGACACTGAAGCTTTCTTT. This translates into CSARNYLQGDTEAFF.

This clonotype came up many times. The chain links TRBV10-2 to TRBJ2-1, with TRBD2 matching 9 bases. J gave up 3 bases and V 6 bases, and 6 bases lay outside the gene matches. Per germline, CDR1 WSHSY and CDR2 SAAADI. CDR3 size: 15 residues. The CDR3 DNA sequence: TGCGCCAGCAGGGCGACTAGCGGCAGCTACAATGAGCAGTTCTTC. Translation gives CASRATSGSYNEQFF.

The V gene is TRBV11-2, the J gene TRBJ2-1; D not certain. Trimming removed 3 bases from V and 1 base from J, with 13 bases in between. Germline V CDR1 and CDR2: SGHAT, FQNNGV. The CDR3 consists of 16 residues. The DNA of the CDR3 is TGTGCCAGCAGCTTGGACGGAGTGGGGTCCTACAATGAGCAGTTCTTC. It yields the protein CASSLDGVGSYNEQFF.

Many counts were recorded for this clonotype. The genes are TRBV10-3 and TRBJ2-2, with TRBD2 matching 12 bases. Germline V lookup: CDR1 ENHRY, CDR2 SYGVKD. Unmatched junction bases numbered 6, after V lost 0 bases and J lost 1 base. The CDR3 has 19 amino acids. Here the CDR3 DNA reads TGTGCCATCAGTGAGTCCGGACTAGCGGGGACCTTGAACACCGGGGAGCTGTTTTTT. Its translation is CAISESGLAGTLNTGELFF.